The rows below give T cell receptor beta chains drawn from one sample of a study of T cells in Graves' hyperthyroidism and ophthalmopathy. TCRdb re-called the multiplex PCR reads through MiXCR, storing one row per CDR3 protein. The sample lists 700,000 to 850,000 distinct CDR3 sequences; 30% to 40% were seen once. Sequencing was carried out using blood. The receptors were gathered from a woman in her forties with Graves' hyperthyroidism. Each CDR3 is given with its conserved first and last residue. The D gene is left open where the match is weak. Not all rows give a size; the values are once, few, many and, for expanded clones, a class.

abundance,j_gene,v_gene,d_gene,CDR3nt,CDR3aa
NA,TRBJ1-3,TRBV7-9,NA,TGTGCCAGCAGCCGAGTGGCTTTCTCTGGAAACACCATATATTTT,CASSRVAFSGNTIYF
NA,TRBJ2-2,TRBV6-6,NA,TGTGCCAGCACCCGGGCCTCCTCCGGGGAGCTGTTTTTT,CASTRASSGELFF
many,TRBJ2-2,TRBV4-1,NA,TGCGCCAGCAGCCCCGTTACGACCGGGGAGCTGTTTTTT,CASSPVTTGELFF
few,TRBJ1-2,TRBV7-2,NA,TGTGCCAGCAGCTTAGATCTAAGGACAGTCTATGGCTACACCTTC,CASSLDLRTVYGYTF
few,TRBJ2-7,TRBV19,TRBD2,TGTGCCAGTAGTATCAAGCGGGAGAGCGACGAGCAGTACTTC,CASSIKRESDEQYF
many,TRBJ1-3,TRBV7-9,NA,TGTGCCAGCAGCCCGACAACCGGAAACACCATATATTTT,CASSPTTGNTIYF
many,TRBJ2-2,TRBV29-1,NA,TGCAGCGCTGCTAGGGGAGAGGTCACCGGGGAGCTGTTTTTT,CSAARGEVTGELFF
many,TRBJ1-2,TRBV20-1,NA,TGCAGTGCTCAAGATCCACCGAACTATGGCTACACCTTC,CSAQDPPNYGYTF
many,TRBJ2-6,TRBV24-1,TRBD1,TGTGCCACCAGTGACTCCGACAGGGCCTCTGGGGCCAACGTCCTGACTTTC,CATSDSDRASGANVLTF
many,TRBJ1-6,TRBV5-4,NA,TGTGCCAGCAGCTTGGGGCAGGCGAGATATAATTCACCCCTCCACTTT,CASSLGQARYNSPLHF
many,TRBJ1-2,TRBV14,NA,TGTGCCAGCAGCCAAGATTGGGGCAGGGATTATGGCTACACCTTC,CASSQDWGRDYGYTF
NA,TRBJ1-2,TRBV7-9,NA,TGTGCCACTCCCGCGAGGACAACCTTCTATGGCTACACCTTC,CATPARTTFYGYTF
few,TRBJ1-1,TRBV10-2,NA,TGTGCCAGCAGTTACGACAGGCCCACTGAAGCTTTCTTT,CASSYDRPTEAFF
many,TRBJ1-2,TRBV2,TRBD1,TGTGCCAGCAGCCCACAGGGGGCTAACTATGGCTACACCTTC,CASSPQGANYGYTF
NA,TRBJ1-1,TRBV4-1,TRBD1,TGCGCCAGCAGCACCCGACAGGGCAAAGCTTTCTTT,CASSTRQGKAFF
many,TRBJ1-5,TRBV7-2,TRBD1,TGTGCCAGCAGCTCAGGGGGTACCCAGCATTTT,CASSSGGTQHF
NA,TRBJ2-7,TRBV29-1,TRBD1,TGCAGCGTTGAGACGGACAGGAACTACGAGCAGTACTTC,CSVETDRNYEQYF
NA,TRBJ2-7,TRBV7-2,TRBD2,TGTGCCAGCAGCCCCGGGACTAGCGGGATGATCTCCTACGAGCAGTACTTC,CASSPGTSGMISYEQYF
NA,TRBJ1-1,TRBV11-2,NA,TGTGCCAGCAGCCCCCGATACGAGGGCGCTGAAGCTTTCTTT,CASSPRYEGAEAFF
many,TRBJ1-2,TRBV12-3/TRBV12-4,NA,TGTGCCAGCACACGAGCCCTTGGCTACACCTTC,CASTRALGYTF
NA,TRBJ2-5,TRBV7-2,NA,TGTGCCAGCAGCCGCTCCCTGTTGGAGACCCAGTACTTC,CASSRSLLETQYF
many,TRBJ1-3,TRBV10-3,NA,TGTGCCATCAGCGAGACGGACTCTGGAAACACCATATATTTT,CAISETDSGNTIYF
NA,TRBJ1-1,TRBV12-3/TRBV12-4,TRBD1,TGTGCCATCGGACAGGGGGTGAACACTGAAGCTTTCTTT,CAIGQGVNTEAFF
NA,TRBJ2-5,TRBV20-1,NA,TGCAGTGCTCTCCCAGGGGGGAAAGAGACCCAGTACTTC,CSALPGGKETQYF
many,TRBJ1-1,TRBV2,NA,TGTGCCAGCAGTGGAGGGGTCACTGAAGCTTTCTTT,CASSGGVTEAFF
NA,TRBJ2-5,TRBV19,TRBD1,TGTGCCAGTAGTTCCTACCGGGACAGGGGGGAAGAGACCCAGTACTTC,CASSSYRDRGEETQYF
many,TRBJ2-7,TRBV15,NA,TGTGCCACCAGCAGAATACCCACCTACGAGCAGTACTTC,CATSRIPTYEQYF
few,TRBJ2-3,TRBV7-7,NA,TGTGCTAGCAGCCCGCACAGGGATGGCACAGATACGCAGTATTTT,CASSPHRDGTDTQYF
many,TRBJ2-5,TRBV29-1,NA,TGCAGCGCCGGGGGTGAGCAAGAGACCCAGTACTTC,CSAGGEQETQYF
many,TRBJ2-5,TRBV20-1,NA,TGCAGTGCTCGAACACAAGAGACCCAGTACTTC,CSARTQETQYF
few,TRBJ1-1,TRBV2,NA,TGTGCCAGCCCCCCCCTCCTCGGGGCGAACACTGAAGCTTTCTTT,CASPPLLGANTEAFF
many,TRBJ2-2,TRBV7-3,TRBD1,TGTGCCAGCAGCCGACAGGGGGCGAACACCGGGGAGCTGTTTTTT,CASSRQGANTGELFF
few,TRBJ2-3,TRBV2,TRBD1,TGTGCCAGCCGCGCAGGGACAGGGAGGGGGAGCCGAGGAGATACGCAGTATTTT,CASRAGTGRGSRGDTQYF
NA,TRBJ2-5,TRBV29-1,TRBD1,TGCAGCGTTCCCGGGACAGCTCGGGAGACCCAGTACTTC,CSVPGTARETQYF
many,TRBJ2-5,TRBV11-3,NA,TGTGCCAGCAGCTTAGGGGGCACGTCGGGAGAGACCCAGTACTTC,CASSLGGTSGETQYF
few,TRBJ1-1,TRBV12-3/TRBV12-4,NA,TGTGCCAGCAGTTCCCGGACCGAGCCCCGGTTT,CASSSRTEPRF
NA,TRBJ2-7,TRBV5-1,NA,TGCGCCAGCAGCCAAATATTGGGGTCGGCCTCCTACGAGCAGTACTTC,CASSQILGSASYEQYF
NA,TRBJ2-2,TRBV7-2,TRBD2,TGTGCCAGCAGCCTACTAGCGGGGGTTATAACCGGGGAGCTGTTTTTT,CASSLLAGVITGELFF